This TCR beta chain was recovered during a study of blood T cell repertoires in COVID-19. In the authors' workflow: Amplification with reference gene primers provided the estimates of nucleated cell counts. This table comes from immunoSEQ multiplex PCR, and its TCRdb copy is limited to in-frame clones, with some not included. V and J calls and clone size are given by that table; D and trimming were obtained from the DNA. The sample includes 650,000 to 800,000 clones, 80% to 90% seen only once; the top ten take under 0.3%. The CDR3 runs 16 residues. V shed 3 bases, J shed 3 bases, and the junction held 6 bases outside the gene matches. The V gene's germline CDR1 is MNHEY and CDR2 SMNVEV (reference sequence).

V gene TRBV27 combines with J gene TRBJ2-3, with 10 positions matching TRBD2. The TCR comes from a woman younger than 35 with acute or convalescent COVID-19. The source material was peripheral blood. The chain's CDR3 is CASSFLAGGGTDTQYF. The CDR3 DNA reads as TGTGCCAGCAGTTTCTTAGCGGGGGGAGGTACAGATACGCAGTATTTT.